This is a list of T cell receptor beta chains from one sample in a study of control samples from healthy donors and cancer patients. Measured with immunoSEQ multiplex PCR; TCRdb has only the in-frame clones, and not every one. The sample carries about 160,000 clones, nearly 96% recorded once. What was sequenced was blood. Source of these receptors: a woman aged 25 to 39 in good health. Both conserved end residues are part of each CDR3. The D gene is left open where the match is weak. Size values are once, few and many counts, or a class for expanded clones, and some rows have none.

clone size: -; J gene: TRBJ2-7; V gene: TRBV11-2; D gene: TRBD1; CDR3 protein: CASSSGTGHYEQYF; CDR3 DNA: TGTGCCAGCAGCTCCGGGACAGGACACTACGAGCAGTACTTC
clone size: -; J gene: TRBJ2-3; V gene: TRBV19; D gene: TRBD2; CDR3 protein: CASSTLAGAGDTQYF; CDR3 DNA: TGTGCCAGTAGTACACTAGCGGGGGCCGGAGATACGCAGTATTTT
clone size: -; J gene: TRBJ2-3; V gene: TRBV28; D gene: TRBD2; CDR3 protein: CASSLITSGMWVTDTQYF; CDR3 DNA: TGTGCCAGCAGTTTAATAACTAGCGGGATGTGGGTCACAGATACGCAGTATTTT
clone size: -; J gene: TRBJ2-5; V gene: TRBV5-6; D gene: -; CDR3 protein: CASSMPDGQETQYF; CDR3 DNA: TGTGCCAGCAGCATGCCGGACGGCCAAGAGACCCAGTACTTC
clone size: -; J gene: TRBJ1-1; V gene: TRBV18; D gene: TRBD1; CDR3 protein: CASSPQQGAFTEAFF; CDR3 DNA: TGTGCCAGCTCACCCCAACAGGGGGCCTTCACTGAAGCTTTCTTT
clone size: -; J gene: TRBJ2-5; V gene: TRBV9; D gene: -; CDR3 protein: CASSVWGAGAETQYF; CDR3 DNA: TGTGCCAGCAGCGTATGGGGGGCCGGGGCGGAGACCCAGTACTTC
clone size: -; J gene: TRBJ1-2; V gene: TRBV12-3/TRBV12-4; D gene: -; CDR3 protein: CASSLQVYGYTF; CDR3 DNA: TGTGCCAGCAGTCTACAGGTTTACGGCTACACCTTC
clone size: -; J gene: TRBJ2-2; V gene: TRBV10-3; D gene: TRBD2; CDR3 protein: CAISKAGGQIAGELFF; CDR3 DNA: TGTGCCATCAGTAAAGCGGGAGGGCAAATCGCCGGGGAGCTGTTTTTT
clone size: -; J gene: TRBJ1-1; V gene: TRBV9; D gene: TRBD1; CDR3 protein: CASRADRETTEAFF; CDR3 DNA: TGTGCCAGCAGAGCAGACAGGGAGACCACTGAAGCTTTCTTT
clone size: -; J gene: TRBJ2-7; V gene: TRBV29-1; D gene: -; CDR3 protein: CSVVGNYEQYF; CDR3 DNA: TGCAGCGTTGTAGGGAACTACGAGCAGTACTTC
clone size: -; J gene: TRBJ1-1; V gene: TRBV24-1; D gene: -; CDR3 protein: CATSEVSGTEAFF; CDR3 DNA: TGTGCCACCAGTGAGGTTTCGGGGACTGAAGCTTTCTTT
clone size: -; J gene: TRBJ2-1; V gene: TRBV30; D gene: -; CDR3 protein: CAWSEGLAQNEQFF; CDR3 DNA: TGTGCCTGGAGTGAAGGTTTAGCGCAAAATGAGCAGTTCTTC
clone size: -; J gene: TRBJ2-5; V gene: TRBV11-2; D gene: -; CDR3 protein: CASSFAQETQYF; CDR3 DNA: TGTGCCAGCAGCTTTGCCCAAGAGACCCAGTACTTC
clone size: -; J gene: TRBJ1-2; V gene: TRBV2; D gene: -; CDR3 protein: CASSQRGGSGGYTF; CDR3 DNA: TGTGCCAGCAGCCAAAGGGGGGGAAGTGGTGGCTACACCTTC
clone size: -; J gene: TRBJ1-1; V gene: TRBV5-6; D gene: TRBD1; CDR3 protein: CASSPGTGGYNTEAFF; CDR3 DNA: TGTGCCAGCAGCCCAGGGACAGGGGGCTATAACACTGAAGCTTTCTTT
clone size: -; J gene: TRBJ1-3; V gene: TRBV9; D gene: -; CDR3 protein: CASSVRAPSSGNTIYF; CDR3 DNA: TGTGCCAGCAGCGTAAGGGCTCCGAGCTCTGGAAACACCATATATTTT
clone size: -; J gene: TRBJ1-2; V gene: TRBV10-2; D gene: -; CDR3 protein: CASSESDGFYGYTF; CDR3 DNA: TGCGCCAGCAGTGAGTCCGATGGGTTTTATGGCTACACCTTC
clone size: -; J gene: TRBJ1-5; V gene: TRBV19; D gene: -; CDR3 protein: CASSIGDGSNQPQHF; CDR3 DNA: TGTGCCAGTAGTATCGGGGACGGTAGCAATCAGCCCCAGCATTTT
clone size: -; J gene: TRBJ2-3; V gene: TRBV3-1/TRBV3-2; D gene: TRBD2; CDR3 protein: CASSQDPASGGVTTDTQYF; CDR3 DNA: TGTGCCAGCAGCCAAGATCCGGCTAGCGGGGGGGTTACCACAGATACGCAGTATTTT
clone size: -; J gene: TRBJ2-5; V gene: TRBV7-9; D gene: -; CDR3 protein: CASSPSWQETQYF; CDR3 DNA: TGTGCCAGCAGCCCTAGCTGGCAAGAGACCCAGTACTTC
clone size: once; J gene: TRBJ1-2; V gene: TRBV6-6; D gene: -; CDR3 protein: CASQGANYGYTF; CDR3 DNA: TGTGCCAGTCAGGGAGCTAACTATGGCTACACCTTC
clone size: -; J gene: TRBJ2-3; V gene: TRBV29-1; D gene: TRBD2; CDR3 protein: CSVRTSGGAFSDTQYF; CDR3 DNA: TGCAGCGTTCGGACTAGCGGGGGGGCTTTTTCAGATACGCAGTATTTT
clone size: -; J gene: TRBJ2-7; V gene: TRBV28; D gene: TRBD1; CDR3 protein: CASSLNRGYEQYF; CDR3 DNA: TGTGCCAGCAGTTTAAACAGGGGCTACGAGCAGTACTTC
clone size: -; J gene: TRBJ2-1; V gene: TRBV2; D gene: -; CDR3 protein: CASSERDFWYEQFF; CDR3 DNA: TGTGCCAGCAGTGAACGGGACTTTTGGTATGAGCAGTTCTTC
clone size: -; J gene: TRBJ1-6; V gene: TRBV6-4; D gene: -; CDR3 protein: CASSEGGEGNSPLHF; CDR3 DNA: TGTGCCAGCAGCGAAGGGGGTGAAGGAAATTCACCCCTCCACTTT
clone size: -; J gene: TRBJ2-2; V gene: TRBV11-2; D gene: -; CDR3 protein: CASSRTQANTGELFF; CDR3 DNA: TGTGCCAGCAGCAGGACTCAAGCGAACACCGGGGAGCTGTTTTTT
clone size: once; J gene: TRBJ2-1; V gene: TRBV10-1; D gene: TRBD1; CDR3 protein: CASSESTGNYNEQFF; CDR3 DNA: TGCGCCAGCAGTGAGTCGACAGGGAACTACAATGAGCAGTTCTTC
clone size: -; J gene: TRBJ2-3; V gene: TRBV2; D gene: TRBD1; CDR3 protein: CASKYRQGTSTDTQYF; CDR3 DNA: TGTGCCAGCAAATACCGACAGGGAACTAGCACAGATACGCAGTATTTT
clone size: -; J gene: TRBJ1-1; V gene: TRBV27; D gene: -; CDR3 protein: CASSLLGSRANTEAFF; CDR3 DNA: TGTGCCAGCAGTTTATTAGGGTCCCGAGCGAACACTGAAGCTTTCTTT
clone size: -; J gene: TRBJ2-2; V gene: TRBV2; D gene: TRBD2; CDR3 protein: CASSHPLAGVNPGELFF; CDR3 DNA: TGTGCCAGCAGCCATCCCCTAGCGGGAGTAAACCCCGGGGAGCTGTTTTTT
clone size: -; J gene: TRBJ2-6; V gene: TRBV15; D gene: -; CDR3 protein: CATSREGSGANVLTF; CDR3 DNA: TGTGCCACCAGCAGAGAGGGCTCTGGGGCCAACGTCCTGACTTTC
clone size: -; J gene: TRBJ1-5; V gene: TRBV28; D gene: -; CDR3 protein: CASSSKLWSSYNQPQHF; CDR3 DNA: TGTGCCAGCAGTTCGAAATTATGGAGCAGTTACAATCAGCCCCAGCATTTT
clone size: once; J gene: TRBJ1-2; V gene: TRBV3-1/TRBV3-2; D gene: -; CDR3 protein: CASSQLLMGGYTF; CDR3 DNA: TGTGCCAGCAGCCAACTGCTGATGGGAGGCTACACCTTC
clone size: once; J gene: TRBJ1-6; V gene: TRBV7-9; D gene: -; CDR3 protein: CASSPDRSSSPLHF; CDR3 DNA: TGTGCCAGCAGCCCAGACAGGTCTTCTTCACCCCTCCACTTT
clone size: -; J gene: TRBJ2-1; V gene: TRBV27; D gene: TRBD1; CDR3 protein: CASSFPRTGSSYNEQFF; CDR3 DNA: TGTGCCAGCAGTTTCCCCCGGACAGGGAGCTCCTACAATGAGCAGTTCTTC
clone size: -; J gene: TRBJ1-5; V gene: TRBV19; D gene: TRBD1; CDR3 protein: CASSIDPRGTQHF; CDR3 DNA: TGTGCCAGTAGTATAGACCCCAGGGGGACCCAGCATTTT
clone size: -; J gene: TRBJ2-3; V gene: TRBV4-1; D gene: -; CDR3 protein: CASSQVGGTDTQYF; CDR3 DNA: TGCGCCAGCAGCCAAGTCGGGGGCACAGATACGCAGTATTTT
clone size: -; J gene: TRBJ2-7; V gene: TRBV25-1; D gene: TRBD1; CDR3 protein: CASSRAGQGLYEQYF; CDR3 DNA: TGTGCCAGCAGCCGGGCGGGACAGGGGTTATACGAGCAGTACTTC
clone size: -; J gene: TRBJ2-2; V gene: TRBV29-1; D gene: -; CDR3 protein: CSVRRGTGELFF; CDR3 DNA: TGCAGCGTTCGGAGGGGAACCGGGGAGCTGTTTTTT
clone size: -; J gene: TRBJ1-1; V gene: TRBV6-1; D gene: -; CDR3 protein: CASSETRAGKNTEAFF; CDR3 DNA: TGTGCCAGCAGTGAAACCCGGGCAGGGAAGAACACTGAAGCTTTCTTT
clone size: -; J gene: TRBJ1-4; V gene: TRBV15; D gene: -; CDR3 protein: CATSRDPLPDNEKLFF; CDR3 DNA: TGTGCCACCAGCAGAGATCCACTCCCTGATAATGAAAAACTGTTTTTT
clone size: -; J gene: TRBJ2-2; V gene: TRBV6-4; D gene: TRBD2; CDR3 protein: CASSDSGGPGELFF; CDR3 DNA: TGTGCCAGCAGTGACAGCGGGGGCCCCGGGGAGCTGTTTTTT
clone size: -; J gene: TRBJ2-7; V gene: TRBV4-2; D gene: TRBD2; CDR3 protein: CASSQDRTSFKQYF; CDR3 DNA: TGTGCCAGCAGCCAAGACAGGACTAGTTTCAAGCAGTACTTC
clone size: -; J gene: TRBJ1-1; V gene: TRBV5-6; D gene: TRBD1; CDR3 protein: CASSAGQGFWSTEAFF; CDR3 DNA: TGTGCCAGCAGCGCGGGACAGGGGTTTTGGAGCACTGAAGCTTTCTTT
clone size: once; J gene: TRBJ1-5; V gene: TRBV6-5; D gene: -; CDR3 protein: CASSSDNSNQPQHF; CDR3 DNA: TGTGCCAGCAGTTCAGATAATAGCAATCAGCCCCAGCATTTT
clone size: -; J gene: TRBJ1-2; V gene: TRBV28; D gene: -; CDR3 protein: CASAGGLLYGYTF; CDR3 DNA: TGTGCCAGCGCGGGGGGCCTTCTCTATGGCTACACCTTC
clone size: once; J gene: TRBJ1-6; V gene: TRBV6-5; D gene: TRBD1; CDR3 protein: CASREGTGGNSPLHF; CDR3 DNA: TGTGCCAGCAGGGAGGGGACAGGGGGGAATTCACCCCTCCACTTT
clone size: -; J gene: TRBJ1-1; V gene: TRBV7-9; D gene: -; CDR3 protein: CASRLGGNTEAFF; CDR3 DNA: TGTGCCAGCAGACTAGGGGGAAACACTGAAGCTTTCTTT